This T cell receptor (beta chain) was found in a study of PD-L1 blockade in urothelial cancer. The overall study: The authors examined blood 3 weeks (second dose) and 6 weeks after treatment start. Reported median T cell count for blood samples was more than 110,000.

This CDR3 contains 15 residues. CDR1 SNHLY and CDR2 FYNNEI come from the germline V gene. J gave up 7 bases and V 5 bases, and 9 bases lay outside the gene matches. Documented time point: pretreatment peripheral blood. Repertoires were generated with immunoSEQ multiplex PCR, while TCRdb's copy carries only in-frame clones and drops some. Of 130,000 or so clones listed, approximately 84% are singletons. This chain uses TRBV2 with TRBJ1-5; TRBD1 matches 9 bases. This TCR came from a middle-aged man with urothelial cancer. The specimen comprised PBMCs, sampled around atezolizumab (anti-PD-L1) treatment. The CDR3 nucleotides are TGTGCCAGCAGTCCTCAGGGGACAGGGTACCAGCCCCAGCATTTT. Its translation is CASSPQGTGYQPQHF.